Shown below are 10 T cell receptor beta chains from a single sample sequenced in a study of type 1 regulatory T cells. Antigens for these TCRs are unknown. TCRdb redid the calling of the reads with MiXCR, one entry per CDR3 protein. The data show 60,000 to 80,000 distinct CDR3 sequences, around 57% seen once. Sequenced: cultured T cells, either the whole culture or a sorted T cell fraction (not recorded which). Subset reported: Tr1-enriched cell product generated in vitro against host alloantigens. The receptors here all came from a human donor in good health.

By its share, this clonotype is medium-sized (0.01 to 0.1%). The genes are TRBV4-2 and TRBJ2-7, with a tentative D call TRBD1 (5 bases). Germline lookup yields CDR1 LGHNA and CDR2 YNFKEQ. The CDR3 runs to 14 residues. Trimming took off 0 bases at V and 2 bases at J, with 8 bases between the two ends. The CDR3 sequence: CASSQEKGPYEQYF. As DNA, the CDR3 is TGTGCCAGCAGCCAAGAGAAGGGGCCCTACGAGCAGTACTTC.

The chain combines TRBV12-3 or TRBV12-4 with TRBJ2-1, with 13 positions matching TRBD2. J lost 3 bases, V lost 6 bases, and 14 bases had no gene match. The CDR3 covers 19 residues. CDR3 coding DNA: TGTGCCAGCAGCTTGGGACTAGCGGGATCCAGCCTTTTCTACAATGAGCAGTTCTTC. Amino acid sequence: CASSLGLAGSSLFYNEQFF.

The CDR3 DNA is TGTGCCACCAGTGACCCCGGACCGGGACCCCAGCATTTT. Protein sequence: CATSDPGPGPQHF. The gene calls are TRBV24-1 and TRBJ1-5; D not certain. V shed 4 bases and J shed 10 bases, with 13 bases lying between them. This CDR3 spans 13 amino acids. Germline V gene sequence: CDR1 KGHDR, CDR2 SFDVKD.

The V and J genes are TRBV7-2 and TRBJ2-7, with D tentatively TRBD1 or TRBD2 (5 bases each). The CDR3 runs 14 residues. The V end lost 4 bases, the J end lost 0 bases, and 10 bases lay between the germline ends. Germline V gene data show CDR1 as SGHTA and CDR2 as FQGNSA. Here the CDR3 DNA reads TGTGCCAGCAGCTCCGGGACCTCCTCCTACGAGCAGTACTTC. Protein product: CASSSGTSSYEQYF. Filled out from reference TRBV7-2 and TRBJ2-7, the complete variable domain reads GAGVSQSPSNKVTEKGKDVELRCDPISGHTALYWYRQSLGQGLEFLIYFQGNSAPDKSGLPSDRFSAERTGGSVSTLTIQRTQQEDSAVYLCASSSGTSSYEQYFGPGTRLTVT.

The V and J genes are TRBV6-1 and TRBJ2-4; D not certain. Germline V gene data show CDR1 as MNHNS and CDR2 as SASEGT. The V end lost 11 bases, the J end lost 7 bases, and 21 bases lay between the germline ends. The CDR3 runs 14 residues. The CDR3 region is CAAEDIAERNIQYF. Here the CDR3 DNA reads TGTGCCGCCGAGGATATAGCCGAGAGGAACATTCAGTACTTC.

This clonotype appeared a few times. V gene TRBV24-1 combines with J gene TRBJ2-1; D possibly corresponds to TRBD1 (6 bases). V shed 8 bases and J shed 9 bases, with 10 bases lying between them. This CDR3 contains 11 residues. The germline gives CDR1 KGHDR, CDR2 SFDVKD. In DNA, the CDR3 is TGTGCCACCATGGGGGCCGGTGAGCAGTTCTTC. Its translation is CATMGAGEQFF.

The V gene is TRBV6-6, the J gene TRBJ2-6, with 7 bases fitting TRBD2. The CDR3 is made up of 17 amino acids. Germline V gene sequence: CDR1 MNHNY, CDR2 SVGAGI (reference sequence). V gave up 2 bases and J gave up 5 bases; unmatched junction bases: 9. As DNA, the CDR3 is TGTGCCAGCAGTTACCTAGACGGGGGGACCAGGGCCAACGTCCTGACTTTC. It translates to CASSYLDGGTRANVLTF.

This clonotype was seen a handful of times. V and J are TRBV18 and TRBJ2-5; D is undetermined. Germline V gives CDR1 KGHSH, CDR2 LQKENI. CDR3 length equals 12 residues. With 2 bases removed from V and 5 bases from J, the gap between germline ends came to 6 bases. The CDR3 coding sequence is TGTGCCAGCTCACCAGGGTATGAGACCCAGTACTTC. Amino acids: CASSPGYETQYF.

The CDR3 region is CASSFSGSYTEAFF. The CDR3 DNA reads as TGTGCCAGCAGTTTCTCGGGGTCATACACTGAAGCTTTCTTT. The chain carries TRBV12-3 or TRBV12-4 and TRBJ1-1; no firm D call. Trimming stripped 3 bases from V and 3 bases from J, with 11 bases between. The CDR3 totals 14 residues.

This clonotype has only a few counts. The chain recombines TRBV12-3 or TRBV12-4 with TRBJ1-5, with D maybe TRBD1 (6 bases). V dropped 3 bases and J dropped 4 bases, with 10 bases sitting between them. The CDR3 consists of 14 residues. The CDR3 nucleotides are TGTGCCAGCAGTTTCCAGGGGCCGAATCAGCCCCAGCATTTT. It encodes CASSFQGPNQPQHF.